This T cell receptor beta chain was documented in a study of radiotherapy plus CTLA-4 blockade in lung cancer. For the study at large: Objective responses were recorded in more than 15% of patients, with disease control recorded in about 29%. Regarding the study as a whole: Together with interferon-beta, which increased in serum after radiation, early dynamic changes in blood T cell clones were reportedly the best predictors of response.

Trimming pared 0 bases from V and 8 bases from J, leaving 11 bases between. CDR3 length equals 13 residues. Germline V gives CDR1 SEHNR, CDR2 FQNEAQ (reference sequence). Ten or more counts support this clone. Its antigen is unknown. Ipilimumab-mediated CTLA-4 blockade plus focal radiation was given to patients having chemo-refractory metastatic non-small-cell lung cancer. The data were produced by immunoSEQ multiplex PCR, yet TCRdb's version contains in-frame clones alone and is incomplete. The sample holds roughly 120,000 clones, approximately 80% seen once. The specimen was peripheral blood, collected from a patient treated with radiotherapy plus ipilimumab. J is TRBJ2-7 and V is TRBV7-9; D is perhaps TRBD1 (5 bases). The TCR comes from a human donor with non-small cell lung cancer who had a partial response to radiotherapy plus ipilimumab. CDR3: CASSLAGQGKQYF. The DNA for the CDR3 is TGTGCCAGCAGCTTAGCAGGTCAGGGTAAGCAGTACTTC.